A single sample is the source of the 15 T cell receptor beta chains below, sequenced in a study of blood T cells in healthy people across ages. The use of a sample-barcoded 5' primer and a J-beta primer mix characterized a second PCR of roughly 6 to 11 cycles. MiXCR, applied by TCRdb to the 5' RACE reads, yields one record per CDR3 protein. The sample contains approximately 850,000 distinct CDR3 sequences, around 45% of which appear only once. The sequenced sample consisted of blood. The receptors derive from a man in his fifties or sixties in good health.

V is TRBV2 and J is TRBJ2-7; TRBD1 aligns across 9 bases. The CDR3 contains 15 residues. Germline trimming cut 2 bases from V and 3 bases from J; bases unmatched to any gene: 5. CDR1 SNHLY and CDR2 FYNNEI come from the germline V gene. The CDR3 here is CASSERTGGGYEQYF. In nucleotides, the CDR3 is TGTGCCAGCAGTGAAAGAACAGGGGGCGGCTACGAGCAGTACTTC.

The V gene is TRBV7-2, the J gene TRBJ2-7; tentative D call: TRBD2 (7 bases). Trimming cost V 4 bases and J 2 bases, with 15 bases left between them. The CDR3 loop spans 15 amino acids. In germline, CDR1 is SGHTA, CDR2 FQGNSA. The CDR3 DNA sequence: TGTGCCAGCAGCTCACAGGGAGGGGAAGCCTACGAGCAGTACTTC. Translated, it gives CASSSQGGEAYEQYF.

The chain carries TRBV5-1 and TRBJ2-1; 10 nucleotides agree with TRBD2. The CDR3 has 15 residues. CDR1 is SGHRS, CDR2 YFSETQ, per germline. After removal of 4 bases from V and 4 bases from J, the junction contained 5 bases not matched to a gene. CDR3 in DNA: TGCGCCAGCAGCCTACTAGCGGGGTGTTACAATGAGCAGTTCTTC. Translated, it gives CASSLLAGCYNEQFF. The full variable domain, with the rest looked up from reference TRBV5-1 and TRBJ2-1, is KAGVTQTPRYLIKTRGQQVTLSCSPISGHRSVSWYQQTPGQGLQFLFEYFSETQRNKGNFPGRFSGRQFSNSRSEMNVSTLELGDSALYLCASSLLAGCYNEQFFGPGTRLTVL.

This rearrangement joins TRBV6-1 to TRBJ1-2; a possible D gene is TRBD1 (6 bases). The CDR3 contains 13 residues. From germline, CDR1 is MNHNS and CDR2 SASEGT. The V gene lost 6 bases and the J gene lost 8 bases, with 16 bases spanning the gap. CDR3 coding DNA: TGTGCCAGCAGAGGGGGGCAATTGGGCGGCTACACCTTC. It yields the protein CASRGGQLGGYTF.

This clonotype was seen a single time. The chain joins TRBV6-5 to TRBJ2-1; TRBD2 matches 7 bases. Germline V gene sequence: CDR1 MNHEY, CDR2 SVGAGI. There are 12 residues in the CDR3. Trimming took 6 bases from V and 8 from J; bases not matched to a gene: 4. The CDR3 region is CASSGTSDEQFF. CDR3 nucleotide sequence: TGTGCCAGCAGCGGTACTAGCGATGAGCAGTTCTTC.

This clonotype was seen only a few times. The chain carries TRBV6-2 or TRBV6-3 and TRBJ1-6; D is undetermined. The CDR3 length is 12 residues. Germline assignment: CDR1 MNHEY and CDR2 SVGEGT. V lost 6 bases and J 9 bases, leaving 9 bases between the germline ends. The CDR3 here is CASRRGISPLHF. The CDR3 DNA follows: TGTGCCAGCAGGCGAGGGATTTCACCCCTCCACTTT.

This clonotype was counted between two and nine times. This chain joins TRBV6-5 and TRBJ2-7, with 11 bases fitting TRBD2. The CDR3 runs to 18 residues. Germline V gene lookup returns CDR1 MNHEY and CDR2 SVGAGI. V lost 2 bases and J lost 0; bases outside the gene matches: 9. The CDR3, as DNA: TGTGCCAGCAGTTACCGATACCCGACTAGCGGGGTCTCCTACGAGCAGTACTTC. It encodes CASSYRYPTSGVSYEQYF.

V gene TRBV10-3 combines with J gene TRBJ2-5; no definite D call. V lost 4 bases and J 2 bases, leaving 11 bases between the germline ends. CDR1 is ENHRY and CDR2 is SYGVKD in the germline V gene. This CDR3 contains 14 residues. The CDR3 here is CAISGSPKQETQYF. The CDR3, as DNA: TGTGCCATCAGTGGGTCTCCCAAACAAGAGACCCAGTACTTC.

The sample holds a few counts of this clonotype. This chain links TRBV20-1 with TRBJ1-2; TRBD1 agrees at 8 bases. This CDR3 spans 11 amino acids. Germline CDR1 and CDR2: DFQATT and SNEGSKA (reference sequence). Trimming took 8 bases from V and 7 from J; bases not matched to a gene: 6. The CDR3 region has the DNA TGCAGTCTGGACAGGGCTTCTGGCTACACCTTC. It encodes CSLDRASGYTF.

In regard to this clonotype: Mismatch with germline at one junction end may stem from a read error. CDR3 nucleotides: TGTGCCAGCAGCAACCCTAGGCTCAATACGCGGTATTTT. The encoded protein is CASSNPRLNTRYF. The rearrangement links TRBV6-5 to TRBJ2-3; D remains ambiguous. CDR1 is MNHEY, CDR2 SVGAGI, per germline. CDR3 size: 13 residues.

The CDR3 DNA reads TGCAGTGCCACCGGGACAGGACACACAGATACGCAGTATTTT. It encodes CSATGTGHTDTQYF. The gene calls are TRBV20-1 and TRBJ2-3; 8 bases are a match to TRBD1. Germline values: CDR1 DFQATT, CDR2 SNEGSKA (reference sequence). The CDR3 covers 14 residues. With V trimmed by 6 bases and J by 2 bases, 7 bases remained unmatched.

The V gene is TRBV7-9, the J gene TRBJ2-1, with a weak D call TRBD1 (5 bases). The CDR3 consists of 14 residues. V was clipped by 3 bases and J by 2 bases, with 8 bases between them. Germline V gene data show CDR1 as SEHNR and CDR2 as FQNEAQ (reference sequence). The CDR3 sequence: CASSFLDTYNEQFF. The CDR3 bases are TGTGCCAGCAGCTTCTTGGACACCTACAATGAGCAGTTCTTC. Drawing the rest from reference TRBV7-9 and TRBJ2-1, the complete variable domain is DTGVSQNPRHKITKRGQNVTFRCDPISEHNRLYWYRQTLGQGPEFLTYFQNEAQLEKSRLLSDRFSAERPKGSFSTLEIQRTEQGDSAMYLCASSFLDTYNEQFFGPGTRLTVL.

This clonotype has ten or more counts. V is TRBV29-1 and J is TRBJ2-7, with D unclear. CDR1 is SQVTM and CDR2 is ANQGSEA in the germline V gene. The CDR3 has 11 residues. The V gene lost 7 bases and the J gene lost 5 bases, with 12 bases spanning the gap. The CDR3 reads CSATSRNEQYF. Here the CDR3 DNA reads TGCAGCGCCACGTCACGGAACGAGCAGTACTTC.

Turning to this clonotype: A read error may produce the germline difference seen at one junction end. The CDR3 protein is CASSIINERFF. The CDR3 nucleotides are TGTGCCAGCAGCATCATTAATGAGCGGTTCTTC. The chain employs TRBV14 and TRBJ2-1; D is unclear. This CDR3 comprises 11 residues. The germline V gene encodes CDR1 SGHDN and CDR2 FVKESK.

The chain carries TRBV5-1 and TRBJ2-5, with D maybe TRBD2 (5 bases). The germline V gene encodes CDR1 SGHRS and CDR2 YFSETQ. With 1 base removed from V and 5 bases from J, the gap between germline ends came to 15 bases. The CDR3 runs 15 residues. The chain's CDR3 is CASSLKAASGETQYF. The CDR3 DNA reads as TGCGCCAGCAGCTTGAAGGCCGCCTCGGGGGAGACCCAGTACTTC.